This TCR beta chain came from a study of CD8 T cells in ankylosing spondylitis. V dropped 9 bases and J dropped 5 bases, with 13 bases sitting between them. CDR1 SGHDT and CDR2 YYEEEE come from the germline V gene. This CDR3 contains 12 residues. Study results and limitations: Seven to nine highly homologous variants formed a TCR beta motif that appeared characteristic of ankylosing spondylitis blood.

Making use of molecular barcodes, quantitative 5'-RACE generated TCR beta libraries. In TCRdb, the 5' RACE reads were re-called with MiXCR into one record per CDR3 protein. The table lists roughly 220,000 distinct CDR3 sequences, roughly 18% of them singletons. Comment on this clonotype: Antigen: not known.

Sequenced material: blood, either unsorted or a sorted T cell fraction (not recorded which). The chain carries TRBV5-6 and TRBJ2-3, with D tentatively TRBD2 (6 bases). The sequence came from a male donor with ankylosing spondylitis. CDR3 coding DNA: TGTGCCACCACTAGCTCTGGAGATACGCAGTATTTT. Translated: CATTSSGDTQYF.